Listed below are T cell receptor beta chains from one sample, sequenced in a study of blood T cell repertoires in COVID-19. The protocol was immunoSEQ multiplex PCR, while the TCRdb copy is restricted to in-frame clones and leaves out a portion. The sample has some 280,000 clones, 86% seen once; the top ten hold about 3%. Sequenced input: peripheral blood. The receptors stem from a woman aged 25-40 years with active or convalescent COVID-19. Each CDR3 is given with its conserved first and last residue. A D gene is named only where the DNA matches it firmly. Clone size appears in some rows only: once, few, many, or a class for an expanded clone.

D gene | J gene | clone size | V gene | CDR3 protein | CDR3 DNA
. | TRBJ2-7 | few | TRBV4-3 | CASSQDLRGGEQYF | TGCGCCAGCAGCCAAGATCTAAGGGGCGGCGAGCAGTACTTC
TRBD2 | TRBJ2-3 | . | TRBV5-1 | CASSLAVGGEGDTQYF | TGCGCCAGCAGCTTGGCTGTGGGCGGGGAGGGAGATACGCAGTATTTT
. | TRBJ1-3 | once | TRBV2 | CASSEALGSGAAGNTIYF | TGTGCCAGCAGTGAAGCGCTAGGATCAGGGGCGGCTGGAAACACCATATATTTT
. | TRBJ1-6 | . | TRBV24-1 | CATSDQMGTNSPLHF | TGTGCCACCAGTGACCAAATGGGCACTAATTCACCCCTCCACTTT
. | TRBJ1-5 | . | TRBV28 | CASSTFTRHRNQPQHF | TGTGCCAGCAGCACATTTACGCGGCACCGAAATCAGCCCCAGCATTTT
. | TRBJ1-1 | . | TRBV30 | CAWRLKRGGEAFF | TGTGCCTGGAGGCTAAAGAGGGGGGGTGAAGCTTTCTTT
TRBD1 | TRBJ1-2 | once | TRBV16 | CASSLDRGAGGYTF | TGTGCCAGCAGCCTGGACAGGGGGGCAGGAGGCTACACCTTC
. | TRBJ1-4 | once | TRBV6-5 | CASTPTGLGLFF | TGTGCCAGCACCCCCACGGGATTAGGACTGTTTTTT
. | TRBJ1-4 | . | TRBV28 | CASSSVYNNEKLFF | TGTGCCAGCAGTTCCGTATACAATAATGAAAAACTGTTTTTT
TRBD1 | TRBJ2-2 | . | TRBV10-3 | CAISGTANTGELFF | TGTGCCATCAGCGGGACAGCGAACACCGGGGAGCTGTTTTTT
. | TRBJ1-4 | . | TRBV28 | CASSTPGANEKLFF | TGTGCCAGCAGTACTCCCGGGGCTAATGAAAAACTGTTTTTT
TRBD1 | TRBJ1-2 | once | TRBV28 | CASRKTGDYGYTF | TGTGCCAGCAGGAAAACAGGGGACTATGGCTACACCTTC
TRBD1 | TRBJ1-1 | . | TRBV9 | CASSVADTGVTEAFF | TGTGCCAGCAGCGTAGCGGACACAGGGGTCACTGAAGCTTTCTTT
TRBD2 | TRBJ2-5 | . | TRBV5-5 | CASSSGLAGGQETQYF | TGTGCCAGCAGCTCGGGACTAGCGGGGGGGCAAGAGACCCAGTACTTC
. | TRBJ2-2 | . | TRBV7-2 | CASSLSTNTGELFF | TGTGCCAGCAGCTTATCAACGAACACCGGGGAGCTGTTTTTT
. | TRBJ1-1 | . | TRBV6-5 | CASSYSTAGSVSEAFF | TGTGCCAGCAGTTACTCGACTGCAGGGTCGGTCTCTGAAGCTTTCTTT
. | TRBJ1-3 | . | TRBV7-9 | CASIHLEGNTIYF | TGTGCCAGCATTCATTTAGAAGGAAACACCATATATTTT
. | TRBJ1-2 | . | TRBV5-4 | CATRTGTSSYGYTF | TGTGCCACCCGAACAGGGACAAGCTCGTATGGCTACACCTTC
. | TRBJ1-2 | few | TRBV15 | CATSRKSEGARGYTF | TGTGCCACCAGCAGAAAGTCAGAAGGGGCTCGTGGCTACACCTTC
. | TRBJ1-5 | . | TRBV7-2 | CASSSRGWSNQPQHF | TGTGCCAGCAGCTCACGCGGGTGGAGCAATCAGCCCCAGCATTTT
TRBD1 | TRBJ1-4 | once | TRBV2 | CASSRIAGTGGEKLFF | TGTGCCAGCAGTCGAATCGCCGGGACAGGAGGAGAAAAACTGTTTTTT
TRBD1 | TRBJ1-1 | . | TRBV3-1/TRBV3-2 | CASSQWDRTNTEAFF | TGTGCCAGCAGCCAATGGGACAGGACGAACACTGAAGCTTTCTTT
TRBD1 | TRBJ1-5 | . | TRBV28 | CAGQGTGNQPQHF | TGTGCCGGGCAAGGGACAGGTAATCAGCCCCAGCATTTT
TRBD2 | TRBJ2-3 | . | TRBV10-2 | CASRSGGTSGVGSTDTQYF | TGCGCCAGCAGATCGGGAGGGACTAGCGGGGTGGGGAGCACAGATACGCAGTATTTT